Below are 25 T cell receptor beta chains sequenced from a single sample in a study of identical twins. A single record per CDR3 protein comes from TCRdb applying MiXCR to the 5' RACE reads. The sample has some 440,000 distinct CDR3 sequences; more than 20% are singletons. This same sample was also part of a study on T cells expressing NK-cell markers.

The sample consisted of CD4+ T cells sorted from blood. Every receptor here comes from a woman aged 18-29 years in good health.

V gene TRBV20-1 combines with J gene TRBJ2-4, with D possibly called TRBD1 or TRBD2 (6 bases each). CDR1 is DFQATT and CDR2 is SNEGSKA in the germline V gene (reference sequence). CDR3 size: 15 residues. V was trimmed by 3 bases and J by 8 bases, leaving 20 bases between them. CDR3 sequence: CSASGGWGPGDIQYF. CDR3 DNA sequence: TGCAGTGCTAGCGGGGGCTGGGGGCCTGGGGACATTCAGTACTTC.

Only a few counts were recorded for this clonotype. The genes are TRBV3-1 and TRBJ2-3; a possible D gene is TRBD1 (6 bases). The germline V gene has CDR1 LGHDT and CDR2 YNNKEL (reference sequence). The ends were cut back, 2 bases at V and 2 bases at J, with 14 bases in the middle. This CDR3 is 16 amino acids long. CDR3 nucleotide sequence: TGTGCCAGCAGCCAAAGACGACAGGTGTTCACAGATACGCAGTATTTT. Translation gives CASSQRRQVFTDTQYF.

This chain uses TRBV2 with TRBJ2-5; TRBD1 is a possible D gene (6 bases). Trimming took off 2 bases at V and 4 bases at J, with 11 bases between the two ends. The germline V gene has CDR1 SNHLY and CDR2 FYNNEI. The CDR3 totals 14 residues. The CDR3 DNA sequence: TGTGCCAGCAGTGAAAACAGGGCGACAGAGACCCAGTACTTC. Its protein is CASSENRATETQYF. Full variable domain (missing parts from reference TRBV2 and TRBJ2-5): EPEVTQTPSHQVTQMGQEVILRCVPISNHLYFYWYRQILGQKVEFLVSFYNNEISEKSEIFDDQFSVERPDGSNFTLKIRSTKLEDSAMYFCASSENRATETQYFGPGTRLLVL.

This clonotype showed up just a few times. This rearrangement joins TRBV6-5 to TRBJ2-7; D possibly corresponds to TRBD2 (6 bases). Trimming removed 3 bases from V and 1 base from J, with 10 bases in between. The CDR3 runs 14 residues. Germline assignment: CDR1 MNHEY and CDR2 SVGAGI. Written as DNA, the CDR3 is TGTGCCAGCAGTTATCATAGCGGTTCCTACGAGCAGTACTTC. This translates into CASSYHSGSYEQYF.

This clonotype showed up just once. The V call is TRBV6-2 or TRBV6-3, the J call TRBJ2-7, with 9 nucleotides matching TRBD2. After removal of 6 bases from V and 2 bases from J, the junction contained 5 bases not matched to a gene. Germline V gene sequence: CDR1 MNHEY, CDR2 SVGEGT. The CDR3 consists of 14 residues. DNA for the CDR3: TGTGCCAGCAGACGCGGGGGGGTGGCCTACGAGCAGTACTTC. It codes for CASRRGGVAYEQYF.

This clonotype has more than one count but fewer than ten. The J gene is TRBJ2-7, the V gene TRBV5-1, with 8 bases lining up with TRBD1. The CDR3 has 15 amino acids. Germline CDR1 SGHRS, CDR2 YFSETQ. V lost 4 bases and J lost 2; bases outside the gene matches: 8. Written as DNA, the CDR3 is TGCGCCAGCAGCCCGGCCGGACAGGGAGCCTACGAGCAGTACTTC. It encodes CASSPAGQGAYEQYF.

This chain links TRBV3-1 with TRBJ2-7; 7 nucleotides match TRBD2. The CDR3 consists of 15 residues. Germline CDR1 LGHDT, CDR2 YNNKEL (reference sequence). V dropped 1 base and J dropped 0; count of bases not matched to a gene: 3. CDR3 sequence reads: CASSQGGGSSYEQYF. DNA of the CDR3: TGTGCCAGCAGCCAAGGCGGGGGTTCCTCCTACGAGCAGTACTTC.

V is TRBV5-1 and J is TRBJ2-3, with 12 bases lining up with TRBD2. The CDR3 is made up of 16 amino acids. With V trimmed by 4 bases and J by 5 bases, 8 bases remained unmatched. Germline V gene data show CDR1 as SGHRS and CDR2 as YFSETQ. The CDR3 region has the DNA TGCGCCAGCAGCGTCTCGACTAGCGGGGGCCAAGATACGCAGTATTTT. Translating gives CASSVSTSGGQDTQYF. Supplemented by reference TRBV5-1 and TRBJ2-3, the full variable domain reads KAGVTQTPRYLIKTRGQQVTLSCSPISGHRSVSWYQQTPGQGLQFLFEYFSETQRNKGNFPGRFSGRQFSNSRSEMNVSTLELGDSALYLCASSVSTSGGQDTQYFGPGTRLTVL.

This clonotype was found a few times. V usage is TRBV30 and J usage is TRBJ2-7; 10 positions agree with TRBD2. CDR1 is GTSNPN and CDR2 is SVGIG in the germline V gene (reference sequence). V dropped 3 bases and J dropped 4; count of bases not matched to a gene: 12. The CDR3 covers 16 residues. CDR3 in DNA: TGTGCCTGGAGCCGGAGGACTAGCGGAGCCCTTTACGAGCAGTACTTC. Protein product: CAWSRRTSGALYEQYF.

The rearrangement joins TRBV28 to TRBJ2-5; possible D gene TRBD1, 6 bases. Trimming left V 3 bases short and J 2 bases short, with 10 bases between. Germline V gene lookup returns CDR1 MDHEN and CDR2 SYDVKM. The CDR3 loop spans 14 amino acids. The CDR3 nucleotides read TGTGCCAGCAGTTTCTCGGACAGACAAGAGACCCAGTACTTC. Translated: CASSFSDRQETQYF. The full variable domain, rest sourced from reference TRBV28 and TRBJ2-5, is DVKVTQSSRYLVKRTGEKVFLECVQDMDHENMFWYRQDPGLGLRLIYFSYDVKMKEKGDIPEGYSVSREKKERFSLILESASTNQTSMYLCASSFSDRQETQYFGPGTRLLVL.

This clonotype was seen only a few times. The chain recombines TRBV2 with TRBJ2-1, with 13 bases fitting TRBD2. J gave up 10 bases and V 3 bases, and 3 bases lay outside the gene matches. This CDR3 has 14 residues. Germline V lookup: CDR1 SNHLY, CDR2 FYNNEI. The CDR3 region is CASSETSGGLEQFF. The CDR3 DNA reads TGTGCCAGCAGTGAGACTAGCGGGGGGTTAGAGCAGTTCTTC.

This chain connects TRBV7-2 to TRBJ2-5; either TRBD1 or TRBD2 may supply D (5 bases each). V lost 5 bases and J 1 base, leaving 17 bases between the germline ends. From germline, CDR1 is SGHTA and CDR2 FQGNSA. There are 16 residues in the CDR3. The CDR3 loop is CASSPWGRSSQETQYF. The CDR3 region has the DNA TGTGCCAGCAGCCCATGGGGGAGAAGCTCCCAAGAGACCCAGTACTTC.

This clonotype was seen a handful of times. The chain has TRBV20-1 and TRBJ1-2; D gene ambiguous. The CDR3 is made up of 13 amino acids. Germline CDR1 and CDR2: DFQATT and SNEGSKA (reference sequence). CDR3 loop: CTARPTWEYGYTF. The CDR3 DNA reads TGCACCGCGAGGCCTACCTGGGAGTATGGCTACACCTTC.

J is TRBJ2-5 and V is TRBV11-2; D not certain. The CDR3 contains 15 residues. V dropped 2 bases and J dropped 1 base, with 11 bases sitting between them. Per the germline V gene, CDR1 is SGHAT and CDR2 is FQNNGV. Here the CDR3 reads CASSLQQFAQETQYF. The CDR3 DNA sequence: TGTGCCAGCAGCTTACAGCAGTTTGCCCAAGAGACCCAGTACTTC.

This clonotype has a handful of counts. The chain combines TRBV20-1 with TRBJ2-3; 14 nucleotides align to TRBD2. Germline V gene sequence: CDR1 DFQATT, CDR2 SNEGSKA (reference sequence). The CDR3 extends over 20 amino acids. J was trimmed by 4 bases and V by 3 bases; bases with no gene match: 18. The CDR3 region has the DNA TGCAGTGCTAGCCAGATTCCAGGGGGACTAGCGGGAGTAGAATCAGATACGCAGTATTTT. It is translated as CSASQIPGGLAGVESDTQYF.

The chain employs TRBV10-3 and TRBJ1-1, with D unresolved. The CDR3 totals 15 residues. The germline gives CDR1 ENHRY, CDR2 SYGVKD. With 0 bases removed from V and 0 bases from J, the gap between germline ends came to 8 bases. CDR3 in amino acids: CAISESSTLNTEAFF. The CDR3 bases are TGTGCCATCAGTGAGTCGTCGACGCTGAACACTGAAGCTTTCTTT.

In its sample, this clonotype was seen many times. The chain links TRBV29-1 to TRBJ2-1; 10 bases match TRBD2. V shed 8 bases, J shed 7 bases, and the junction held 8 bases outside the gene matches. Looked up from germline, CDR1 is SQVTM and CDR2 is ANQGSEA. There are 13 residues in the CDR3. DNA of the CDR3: TGCAGCCTATCTAGCGGGGGCCTTAATGAGCAGTTCTTC. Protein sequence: CSLSSGGLNEQFF.

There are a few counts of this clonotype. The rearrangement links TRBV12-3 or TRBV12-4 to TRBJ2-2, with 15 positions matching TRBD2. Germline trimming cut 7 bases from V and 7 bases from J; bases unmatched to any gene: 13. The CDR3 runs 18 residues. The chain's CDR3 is CASTPKGTSGRSGGELFF. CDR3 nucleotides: TGTGCCAGCACCCCTAAGGGGACTAGCGGGAGGTCTGGCGGGGAGCTGTTTTTT.

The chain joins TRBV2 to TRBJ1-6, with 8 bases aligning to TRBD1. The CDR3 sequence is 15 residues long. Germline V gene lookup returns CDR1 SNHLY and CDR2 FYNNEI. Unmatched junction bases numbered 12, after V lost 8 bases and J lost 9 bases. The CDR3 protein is CASLRDRRYGSPLHF. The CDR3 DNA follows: TGTGCCAGCCTGAGGGACAGGCGATACGGTTCACCCCTCCACTTT.

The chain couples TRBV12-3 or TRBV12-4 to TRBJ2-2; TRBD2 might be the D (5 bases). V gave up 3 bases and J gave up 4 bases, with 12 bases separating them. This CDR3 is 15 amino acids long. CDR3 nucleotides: TGTGCCAGCAGTTTTCGGGATATCGGCACCGGGGAGCTGTTTTTT. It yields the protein CASSFRDIGTGELFF.

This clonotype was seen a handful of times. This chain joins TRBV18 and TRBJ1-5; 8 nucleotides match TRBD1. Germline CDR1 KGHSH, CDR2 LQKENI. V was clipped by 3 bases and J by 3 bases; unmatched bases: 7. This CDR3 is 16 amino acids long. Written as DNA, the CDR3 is TGTGCCAGCTCACCTCCCGGGACAGGATTCAATCAGCCCCAGCATTTT. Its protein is CASSPPGTGFNQPQHF.

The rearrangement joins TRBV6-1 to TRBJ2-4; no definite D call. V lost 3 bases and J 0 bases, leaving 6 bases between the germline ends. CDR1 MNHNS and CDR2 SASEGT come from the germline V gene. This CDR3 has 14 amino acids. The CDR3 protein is CASSDLIAKNIQYF. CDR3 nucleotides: TGTGCCAGCAGTGACTTGATAGCCAAAAACATTCAGTACTTC.

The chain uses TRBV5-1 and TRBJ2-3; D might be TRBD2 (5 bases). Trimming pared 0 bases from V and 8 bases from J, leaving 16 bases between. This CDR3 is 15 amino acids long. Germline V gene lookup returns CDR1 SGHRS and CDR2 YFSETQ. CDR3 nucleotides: TGCGCCAGCAGCTTGGAAAGGACCGAAGGAGGTACGCAGTATTTT. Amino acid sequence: CASSLERTEGGTQYF.

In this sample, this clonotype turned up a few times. CDR3: CASSRKGGGLETQYF. CDR3 coding DNA: TGTGCCAGCAGCCGGAAGGGGGGGGGCCTAGAGACCCAGTACTTC. The chain links TRBV3-1 to TRBJ2-5, with D possibly being TRBD2 (7 bases). Germline-derived CDR1 and CDR2 are LGHDT and YNNKEL (reference sequence). Trimming took off 4 bases at V and 4 bases at J, with 16 bases between the two ends. This CDR3 is 15 amino acids long.

DNA for the CDR3: TGTGCCAGCAGCCCCATGCGGGATAGTGAGCAGTTCTTC. The encoded protein is CASSPMRDSEQFF. The rearrangement uses TRBV7-2 and TRBJ2-1, with D tentatively TRBD2 (6 bases). This CDR3 is built from 13 residues. Germline V gene sequence: CDR1 SGHTA, CDR2 FQGNSA. Trimming cost V 5 bases and J 9 bases, with 14 bases left between them.